The 21 T cell receptor beta chains in this list originate from one sample, sequenced in a study of cytomegalovirus exposure and HLA in healthy donors. PCR was performed using 60 Vbeta and 13 Jbeta primers. Sequencing used immunoSEQ multiplex PCR; TCRdb keeps in-frame clones, though not all of them. The table has 50,000 or so clones, under 90% seen once. The sample consisted of PBMCs. Receptors were obtained from a woman aged 18-29 years in good health and CMV-seronegative.

The rearrangement joins TRBV27 to TRBJ1-5; TRBD1 matches at 7 bases. The CDR3 contains 15 residues. Trimming removed 5 bases from V and 6 bases from J; junction bases left unmatched: 10. Germline CDR1 reads MNHEY; CDR2 reads SMNVEV (reference sequence). DNA for the CDR3: TGTGCCAGCAGTGATCCGGACAGGAGGAGTCAGCCCCAGCATTTT. Residues: CASSDPDRRSQPQHF.

V gene TRBV30 combines with J gene TRBJ1-2; TRBD1 aligns across 7 bases. V gave up 0 bases and J gave up 7 bases; unmatched junction bases: 5. The germline gives CDR1 GTSNPN, CDR2 SVGIG (reference sequence). This CDR3 contains 13 residues. Written as DNA, the CDR3 is TGTGCCTGGAGTGTACAGGGGACCGGTGGCTACACCTTC. This sequence encodes CAWSVQGTGGYTF.

The chain combines TRBV28 with TRBJ1-5, with a possible D match to TRBD1 (5 bases). The length of the CDR3 is 15 residues. V lost 7 bases to trimming and J lost 0 bases, with 13 bases between them. Germline V gives CDR1 MDHEN, CDR2 SYDVKM. The CDR3 DNA follows: TGTGCCAGCACCACCAGACAGATTAGCAATCAGCCCCAGCATTTT. Its translation is CASTTRQISNQPQHF.

On this clone: A junction end diverges from the germline sequence, so it may reflect a read error. The gene calls are TRBV5-1 and TRBJ2-4, with D possibly matching TRBD1 (5 bases). CDR1 and CDR2 (germline): SGHRS, YFSETQ. The CDR3 runs 13 residues. DNA for the CDR3: TGCGCCAGCAGCTTGGAAGGGGAAAACAGTCAGTACTTC. Translating it yields CASSLEGENSQYF.

This clone was counted a few times. The genes are TRBV6-5 and TRBJ1-1; unclear D gene. The germline CDR1 and CDR2 sequences are MNHEY and SVGAGI. There are 13 residues in the CDR3. The ends were cut back, 6 bases at V and 1 base at J, with 9 bases in the middle. CDR3 in DNA: TGTGCCAGCAGCCTACGGGAGAACACTGAAGCTTTCTTT. It encodes CASSLRENTEAFF.

The chain recombines TRBV10-2 with TRBJ1-3; D unclear. Germline V gene data show CDR1 as WSHSY and CDR2 as SAAADI. V was trimmed by 5 bases and J by 0 bases, leaving 11 bases between them. This CDR3 is 15 amino acids long. In DNA, the CDR3 is TGCGCCAGCAGTAGGAGTGCCTACTCTGGAAACACCATATATTTT. Its translation is CASSRSAYSGNTIYF.

V gene TRBV5-8 combines with J gene TRBJ1-1; 7 nucleotides agree with TRBD1. This CDR3 region has 15 residues. Trimming took 5 bases from V and 4 from J; bases not matched to a gene: 11. Germline V lookup: CDR1 SGHTS, CDR2 YDEGEE. In nucleotides, the CDR3 is TGTGCCAGCAGACGACAGGGTGTTTGGGTCACTGAAGCTTTCTTT. This sequence encodes CASRRQGVWVTEAFF.

This sequence joins TRBV7-2 and TRBJ1-2; D possibly corresponds to TRBD1 (5 bases). The V gene's germline CDR1 is SGHTA and CDR2 FQGNSA. The CDR3 sequence is 14 residues long. The V end lost 3 bases, the J end lost 3 bases, and 11 bases lay between the germline ends. The CDR3 DNA is TGTGCCAGCAGCTTGGGGCAGATGCACTATGGCTACACCTTC. This encodes CASSLGQMHYGYTF.

The chain employs TRBV19 and TRBJ2-7; D call uncertain. CDR3 size: 14 residues. The V gene lost 3 bases and the J gene lost 1 base, with 10 bases spanning the gap. Germline V gene data show CDR1 as LNHDA and CDR2 as SQIVND (reference sequence). CDR3 sequence: CASSMAGESYEQYF. CDR3 in DNA: TGTGCCAGTAGTATGGCAGGCGAATCCTACGAGCAGTACTTC.

The chain is built from TRBV29-1 and TRBJ2-5; TRBD1 is a possible D gene (7 bases). CDR1 is SQVTM and CDR2 is ANQGSEA in the germline V gene. The CDR3 contains 14 residues. V lost 1 base and J 2 bases, leaving 11 bases between the germline ends. The CDR3 reads CSVEGRGQQETQYF. In nucleotides, the CDR3 is TGCAGCGTTGAAGGGCGGGGACAGCAAGAGACCCAGTACTTC.

The chain employs TRBV28 and TRBJ1-5, with 7 bases lining up with TRBD1. The junction had 4 bases not matched to a gene; V was cut back by 2 bases and J by 6 bases. From germline, CDR1 is MDHEN and CDR2 SYDVKM. The CDR3 is made up of 14 amino acids. The DNA for the CDR3 is TGTGCCAGCAGTTTACCACAGGGGAGTCAGCCCCAGCATTTT. Its translation is CASSLPQGSQPQHF.

CDR3 nucleotides: TGTGCCAGCAGCTTTTCTGAGGGCGGGGGGAAGTTCTTC. Its protein is CASSFSEGGGKFF. The chain has TRBV7-3 and TRBJ2-1; 8 bases match TRBD2. Per germline, CDR1 SGHTA and CDR2 FQGTGA. The CDR3 is 13 amino acids. V gave up 3 bases and J gave up 14 bases; unmatched junction bases: 9.

CDR3 sequence (DNA): TGTGCCAGCAGCTCCCGGACTAGCGGGAGGGGCTCCTACGAGCAGTACTTC. It yields the protein CASSSRTSGRGSYEQYF. The chain uses TRBV7-8 and TRBJ2-7; TRBD2 aligns across 15 bases. The V and J ends lost 4 bases and 0 bases, in that order; junction bases with no gene match: 4. Germline loops: CDR1 SGHVS, CDR2 FQNEAQ. The CDR3 is 17 amino acids.

This clone was recorded only once. As DNA, the CDR3 is TGTGCCAGCAGTTTATCGAATGCGAAAGAGACCCAGTACTTC. Protein product: CASSLSNAKETQYF. The chain uses TRBV27 and TRBJ2-5, with D unresolved. CDR1 is MNHEY and CDR2 is SMNVEV in the germline V gene (reference sequence). CDR3 size: 14 residues. V was cut by 0 bases and J by 3 bases, with 8 bases left in between.

The chain uses TRBV7-9 and TRBJ1-6; D is unresolved. The CDR3 runs 13 residues. Trimming cost V 3 bases and J 8 bases, with 8 bases left between them. Germline CDR1 SEHNR, CDR2 FQNEAQ (reference sequence). CDR3 nucleotides: TGTGCCAGCAGCTTCCGGCGGGATTCACCCCTCCACTTT. Translated, it gives CASSFRRDSPLHF.

In its sample, this clone was seen once. The chain recombines TRBV28 with TRBJ2-5; D remains unclear. The tail of the sequence fits TRBJ2-7 better, so the J call may be wrong. Per the germline V gene, CDR1 is MDHEN and CDR2 is SYDVKM. The CDR3 sequence is 13 residues long. CDR3 DNA sequence: TGTGCCAGCAGTTTTGCAGGATCATACGAGCAGTACTTC. This sequence encodes CASSFAGSYEQYF.

This clone has just one count. The rearrangement joins TRBV27 to TRBJ2-7; tentatively, D is TRBD1 (6 bases). This CDR3 comprises 14 residues. Germline assignment: CDR1 MNHEY and CDR2 SMNVEV (reference sequence). V lost 8 bases, J lost 0 bases, and 14 bases lay in between. The CDR3 region is CASGPSDSSYEQYF. The CDR3 region has the DNA TGTGCCAGCGGACCTTCGGACAGCTCCTACGAGCAGTACTTC.

The rearrangement joins TRBV28 to TRBJ2-1; the match to TRBD2 covers 8 bases. CDR3 length equals 17 residues. Looked up from germline, CDR1 is MDHEN and CDR2 is SYDVKM. The V and J ends lost 10 bases and 0 bases, in that order; junction bases with no gene match: 14. DNA for the CDR3: TGTGCCACCCTAAACGGAGGTAGCGGGACCTCCTACAATGAGCAGTTCTTC. It yields the protein CATLNGGSGTSYNEQFF.

The chain joins TRBV5-5 to TRBJ2-1; 10 bases map to TRBD2. Per germline, CDR1 SGHKS and CDR2 YYEKEE (reference sequence). With V trimmed by 1 base and J by 2 bases, 9 bases remained unmatched. The length of the CDR3 is 18 residues. The CDR3 sequence is CASSLFRTSGRAYNEQFF. CDR3 coding DNA: TGTGCCAGCAGCTTGTTTCGGACTAGCGGTCGGGCCTACAATGAGCAGTTCTTC.

V usage is TRBV5-1 and J usage is TRBJ2-2; weak D call: TRBD2 (5 bases). The CDR3 length is 16 residues. Germline values: CDR1 SGHRS, CDR2 YFSETQ. Trimming removed 2 bases at V and 5 bases at J, with 16 bases between. The CDR3 region has the DNA TGCGCCAGCAGCTTTCGGCCGGCTCCGGGGACCGGGGAGCTGTTTTTT. Residues: CASSFRPAPGTGELFF.

The chain links TRBV9 to TRBJ1-1, with 7 nucleotides matching TRBD1. This CDR3 has 15 residues. Per the germline V gene, CDR1 is SGDLS and CDR2 is YYNGEE. J gave up 1 base and V 4 bases, and 7 bases lay outside the gene matches. The CDR3 DNA sequence: TGTGCCAGCAGCATGCCGACAGGGCCGAACACTGAAGCTTTCTTT. Residues: CASSMPTGPNTEAFF.